Reported below is one T cell receptor beta chain. No antigen is known for it. The sample carries other DNA sequences with the same CDR3. The PCR had 60 Vbeta and 13 Jbeta primers. Repertoires were generated with immunoSEQ multiplex PCR, while TCRdb's copy carries only in-frame clones and drops some. Among approximately 160,000 clones listed, 80% were seen once. The entry originates in a study of cytomegalovirus exposure and HLA in healthy donors. General study results and limits: A missense variant in DCLRE1C was later tied to TCR beta V- and J-gene trimming.

The ends were cut back, 5 bases at V and 2 bases at J, with 5 bases in the middle. The CDR3 has 12 amino acids. CDR1 and CDR2 (germline): SGHVS, FQNEAQ. The source material was PBMCs. This chain joins TRBV7-8 and TRBJ2-3; D is unclear. This TCR was sampled from a woman aged 50 to 60 in good health and CMV-seropositive. CDR3 nucleotide sequence: TGTGCCAGCAGCCCCTTCACAGATACGCAGTATTTT. Encoded protein: CASSPFTDTQYF.